This T cell receptor (beta chain) originates from a study of vaccination and CD4 T cells after COVID-19. Study context: From HCoV-229E, HCoV-OC43, HCoV-NL63 and SARS-CoV-2, overlapping spike peptides were used to stimulate the cells.

With the Oncomine TCR Beta short-read assay, DNA from cultured CD4+ T cells was sequenced. From the PCR reads, TCRdb called clonotypes with MiXCR, one entry per CDR3 protein. The table lists over 15,000 distinct CDR3 sequences, over 35% of them singletons, with under 20% in the top ten. The V gene's germline CDR1 is SGDLS and CDR2 YYNGEE. This CDR3 has 15 residues. V was shortened by 3 bases and J by 5 bases, with 16 bases between the two germline ends. Time point given: late sampling 161 to 241 days after vaccination in a few convalescent patients. Stated treatment: approximately nine-day PBMC culture with coronavirus spike peptide pools or control peptides (ViraFEST assay). Wells that each held some 2 million PBMCs were cultured with roughly 9.5 IU/ml IL-2 and 8.5 to 10 ug/ml peptide pools. As to this clonotype: Antigen unknown.

V gene TRBV9 combines with J gene TRBJ2-3, with D possibly being TRBD1 or TRBD2 (5 bases each). Sequenced material: CD4+ T cells from blood, cultured in vitro, taken about 7 months after SARS-CoV-2 vaccination. This TCR was sampled from a human donor who had recovered from COVID-19. The CDR3 spells CASSDRQGGGDTQYF. In DNA form, the CDR3 reads TGTGCCAGCAGCGATCGGCAGGGCGGAGGAGATACGCAGTATTTT.